Included here is one TCR beta chain sequence, with context. This sample stems from a study of monozygotic twins with inflammatory bowel disease. The CDR3 is 11 residues long. Germline loops: CDR1 DFQATT, CDR2 SNEGSKA (reference sequence). Eight separate reactions per sample yielded the cDNA. Two nested PCRs, of about 16 and 10 cycles, processed TCRalpha and TCRbeta cDNA. From the 5' RACE reads, TCRdb lists one entry per CDR3 protein and no DNA. This sample's clone table lists approximately 160,000 distinct CDR3 sequences. The rearrangement uses TRBV20-1 and TRBJ2-7; the TRBD2 assignment by TCRdb is unverifiable without DNA. Sequencing was done on a sample of blood. The clonotype comes from a human donor with ulcerative colitis or Crohn's disease, or a healthy co-twin of an affected twin (not recorded which). Here the CDR3 reads CSASPGTSGLF.